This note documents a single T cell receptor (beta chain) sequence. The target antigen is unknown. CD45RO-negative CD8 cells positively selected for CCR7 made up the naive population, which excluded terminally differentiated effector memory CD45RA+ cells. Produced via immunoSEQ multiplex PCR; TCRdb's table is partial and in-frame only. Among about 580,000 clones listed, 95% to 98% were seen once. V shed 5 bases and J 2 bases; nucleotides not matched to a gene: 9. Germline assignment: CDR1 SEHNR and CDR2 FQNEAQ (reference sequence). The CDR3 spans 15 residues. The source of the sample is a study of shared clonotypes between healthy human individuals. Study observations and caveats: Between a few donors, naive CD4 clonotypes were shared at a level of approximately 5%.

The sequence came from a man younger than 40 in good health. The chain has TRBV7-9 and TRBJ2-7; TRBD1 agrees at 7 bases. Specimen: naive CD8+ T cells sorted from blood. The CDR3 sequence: CASSPPGTATYEQYF. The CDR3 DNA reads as TGTGCCAGCAGCCCCCCCGGGACAGCTACCTACGAGCAGTACTTC. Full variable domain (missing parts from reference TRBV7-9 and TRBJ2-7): DTGVSQNPRHKITKRGQNVTFRCDPISEHNRLYWYRQTLGQGPEFLTYFQNEAQLEKSRLLSDRFSAERPKGSFSTLEIQRTEQGDSAMYLCASSPPGTATYEQYFGPGTRLTVT.